The 17 T cell receptor beta chains below come from one sample, sequenced in a study of circulating CD8 cells and anti-PD-1 response in melanoma. From live CD3+CD8+TCRalphabeta+ cells, four PD-1 and/or TIGIT subsets were sorted. The QIAseq Immune Repertoire TCR panel built the libraries from roughly 15 ng of total RNA. TCRdb reprocessed the reads via MiXCR and lists one record per CDR3 protein. The data show under 700 distinct CDR3 sequences, with 10% seen just once and 44% held by the top ten. Specimen: CD8+ T cells from PBMCs, collected at baseline or after one month of anti-PD-1 therapy (not recorded which). These TCRs come from a human donor with melanoma.

In this sample, this clonotype is large (0.1 to 1%). This chain connects TRBV7-9 to TRBJ2-5; D is unclear. CDR3 length: 13 amino acids. Trimming left V 0 bases short and J 3 bases short, with 5 bases between. The germline V gene encodes CDR1 SEHNR and CDR2 FQNEAQ (reference sequence). The CDR3 spells CASSLASKETQYF. The CDR3 bases are TGTGCCAGCAGCTTAGCCAGCAAAGAGACCCAGTACTTC. Full variable domain (outside the CDR3, taken from reference TRBV7-9 and TRBJ2-5): DTGVSQNPRHKITKRGQNVTFRCDPISEHNRLYWYRQTLGQGPEFLTYFQNEAQLEKSRLLSDRFSAERPKGSFSTLEIQRTEQGDSAMYLCASSLASKETQYFGPGTRLLVL.

The rearrangement joins TRBV29-1 to TRBJ2-2; perhaps TRBD2 as D (5 bases). CDR1 is SQVTM, CDR2 ANQGSEA, per germline. V lost 7 bases and J 5 bases, leaving 11 bases between the germline ends. This CDR3 has 12 residues. Written as DNA, the CDR3 is TGCAGCGCAGAGCCGGGGACCGGGGAGCTGTTTTTT. It is translated as CSAEPGTGELFF.

In this sample, this clonotype is medium-sized. The chain recombines TRBV19 with TRBJ1-1; no reliable D call. The V end lost 4 bases, the J end lost 1 base, and 7 bases lay between the germline ends. Germline V gene lookup returns CDR1 LNHDA and CDR2 SQIVND (reference sequence). CDR3 length: 13 residues. In nucleotides, the CDR3 is TGTGCCAGTAGTAGCGGCGAGAACACTGAAGCTTTCTTT. This codes for CASSSGENTEAFF.

Worth noting for this clonotype: This may be a read error, as it is one base from a much larger clone. The CDR3 loop reads CASSQEWASSTDMQYF. CDR3 sequence (DNA): TGCGCCAGCAGCCAAGAGTGGGCCTCTTCCACAGATATGCAGTATTTT. This chain connects TRBV4-1 to TRBJ2-3; D call uncertain. CDR1 is MGHRA and CDR2 is YSYEKL in the germline V gene. The CDR3 is 16 residues long.

This clonotype is categorized as medium-sized. The chain links TRBV5-1 to TRBJ2-7, with D hard to call. V lost 3 bases, J lost 3 bases, and 16 bases lay in between. Germline V gene data show CDR1 as SGHRS and CDR2 as YFSETQ. The CDR3 runs to 15 residues. The CDR3 sequence is CASSSLPRSDYEQYF. CDR3 nucleotide sequence: TGCGCCAGCAGCTCCCTACCCCGCTCCGACTACGAGCAGTACTTC.

This clonotype is categorized as large. The chain couples TRBV27 to TRBJ2-3; no clear D. Germline V gene sequence: CDR1 MNHEY, CDR2 SMNVEV (reference sequence). Trimming cost V 3 bases and J 0 bases, with 10 bases left between them. This CDR3 has 15 residues. This CDR3 reads CASSFELESTDTQYF. CDR3 coding DNA: TGTGCCAGCAGTTTTGAGTTAGAAAGCACAGATACGCAGTATTTT.

This clonotype is medium-sized by share. The chain recombines TRBV4-2 with TRBJ2-1; 8 bases are shared with TRBD2. This CDR3 spans 16 amino acids. Germline V gene data show CDR1 as LGHNA and CDR2 as YNFKEQ. V lost 1 base and J lost 5; bases outside the gene matches: 7. As DNA, the CDR3 is TGTGCCAGCAGCCAAGGGGGCGCAGCGGGGGACAATGAGCAGTTCTTC. Translating gives CASSQGGAAGDNEQFF.

This clonotype is medium-sized in the sample. The chain has TRBV19 and TRBJ2-3, with no clear D. The CDR3 covers 14 residues. The germline CDR1 and CDR2 sequences are LNHDA and SQIVND (reference sequence). The V and J ends lost 5 bases and 2 bases respectively, with 11 bases between them. Here the CDR3 DNA reads TGTGCCAGTAGTTATCGAATCCTCACAGATACGCAGTATTTT. Translating gives CASSYRILTDTQYF.

The rearrangement links TRBV20-1 to TRBJ1-5; D is possibly TRBD1 (6 bases). The CDR3 is made up of 13 amino acids. The V end was cut by 4 bases, the J end by 2 bases, with 9 bases between. The germline V gene encodes CDR1 DFQATT and CDR2 SNEGSKA (reference sequence). In nucleotides, the CDR3 is TGCAGTGCTACAGGGGCAGGCAATCAGCCCCAGCATTTT. The encoded protein is CSATGAGNQPQHF.

This clonotype is termed medium-sized (0.01 to 0.1%). V and J are TRBV7-9 and TRBJ1-1; 8 bases align to TRBD1. From germline, CDR1 is SEHNR and CDR2 FQNEAQ (reference sequence). V shed 6 bases, J shed 0 bases, and the junction held 9 bases outside the gene matches. There are 16 residues in the CDR3. CDR3 sequence: CASRKQGAIVNTEAFF. CDR3 sequence (DNA): TGTGCCAGCAGGAAGCAGGGGGCGATTGTGAACACTGAAGCTTTCTTT.

In this sample, this clonotype turned up a few times. J is TRBJ2-1 and V is TRBV5-4; unclear D gene. The length of the CDR3 is 14 residues. V was shortened by 4 bases and J by 6 bases, with 14 bases between the two germline ends. The V gene's germline CDR1 is SGHNT and CDR2 YYREEE (reference sequence). Here the CDR3 reads CASSPVAVGNEQFF. The CDR3 DNA sequence: TGTGCCAGCAGCCCGGTGGCAGTTGGCAATGAGCAGTTCTTC. The full variable domain, with the rest looked up from reference TRBV5-4 and TRBJ2-1, is ETGVTQSPTHLIKTRGQQVTLRCSSQSGHNTVSWYQQALGQGPQFIFQYYREEENGRGNFPPRFSGLQFPNYSSELNVNALELDDSALYLCASSPVAVGNEQFFGPGTRLTVL.

A word on this clonotype: A much larger clone lies a single base off, so this may be a read error. The conserved final phenylalanine or tryptophan is absent from the CDR3, which likely points to a read error. The V and J genes are TRBV4-3 and TRBJ1-5; D ambiguous. Trimming removed 3 bases from V and 5 bases from J, with 11 bases in between. CDR3 length: 14 amino acids. Germline CDR1 LGHNA, CDR2 YSLEER. This CDR3 is CASSQEDGDQPQHL. The DNA for the CDR3 is TGCGCCAGCAGCCAGGAGGACGGTGATCAGCCCCAGCATCTT.

The genes are TRBV18 and TRBJ2-1; weak D call: TRBD2 (6 bases). Germline assignment: CDR1 KGHSH and CDR2 LQKENI. CDR3 size: 15 residues. Deletions cut 0 bases from V and 9 bases from J, with 15 bases between. CDR3 nucleotides: TGTGCCAGCTCACCACCGAACTTTATGGAGGGTGAGCAGTTCTTC. This encodes CASSPPNFMEGEQFF.

This clonotype is classed as large. The rearrangement uses TRBV3-1 and TRBJ2-7, with TRBD2 matching 9 bases. This CDR3 region has 15 residues. The junction had 7 bases not matched to a gene; V was cut back by 4 bases and J by 3 bases. Germline V gives CDR1 LGHDT, CDR2 YNNKEL (reference sequence). CDR3 amino acids: CASSPSGGLGYEQYF. The DNA for the CDR3 is TGTGCCAGCAGCCCCAGCGGGGGGCTAGGCTACGAGCAGTACTTC.

In its sample, this clonotype ranks as large. The chain combines TRBV2 with TRBJ2-1; 10 bases match TRBD2. The CDR3 consists of 12 residues. V lost 1 base, J lost 14 bases, and 2 bases stayed unmatched. Germline V gene lookup returns CDR1 SNHLY and CDR2 FYNNEI. CDR3 bases: TGTGCCAGCAGTGAAGTGGGGACTAGCGAGTTCTTC. It yields the protein CASSEVGTSEFF.

By frequency in the sample, this clonotype is medium-sized. The chain combines TRBV27 with TRBJ2-5; D remains ambiguous. CDR1 and CDR2 (germline): MNHEY, SMNVEV (reference sequence). The CDR3 consists of 15 residues. V was pared by 0 bases and J by 0 bases, with 8 bases between. CDR3 nucleotide sequence: TGTGCCAGCAGTTTATCGTTCTATGACCAAGAGACCCAGTACTTC. Translated: CASSLSFYDQETQYF.

This clonotype is classed as medium-sized (0.01 to 0.1%). The J gene is TRBJ2-5, the V gene TRBV2; D is perhaps TRBD2 (7 bases). CDR3 size: 16 residues. The ends were cut back, 0 bases at V and 4 bases at J, with 15 bases in the middle. CDR1 SNHLY and CDR2 FYNNEI come from the germline V gene. The CDR3 DNA reads TGTGCCAGCAGTGAAGCGCGGGGGCGCGAAACAGAGACCCAGTACTTC. Its protein is CASSEARGRETETQYF.